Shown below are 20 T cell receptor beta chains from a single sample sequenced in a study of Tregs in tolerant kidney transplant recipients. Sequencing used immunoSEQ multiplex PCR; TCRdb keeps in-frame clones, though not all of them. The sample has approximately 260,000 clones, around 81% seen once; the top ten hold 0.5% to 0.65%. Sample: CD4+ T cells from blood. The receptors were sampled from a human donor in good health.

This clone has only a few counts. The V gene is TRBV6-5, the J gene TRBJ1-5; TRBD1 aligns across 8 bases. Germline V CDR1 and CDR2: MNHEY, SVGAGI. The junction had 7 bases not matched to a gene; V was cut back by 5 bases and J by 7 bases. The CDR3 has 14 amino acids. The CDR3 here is CASSRQGRGQPQHF. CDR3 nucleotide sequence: TGTGCCAGCAGTCGACAGGGGCGAGGCCAGCCCCAGCATTTT.

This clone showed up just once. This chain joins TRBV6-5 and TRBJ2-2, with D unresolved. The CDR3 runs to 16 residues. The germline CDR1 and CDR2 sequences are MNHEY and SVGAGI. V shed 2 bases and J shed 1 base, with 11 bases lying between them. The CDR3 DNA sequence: TGTGCCAGCAGTTACGGGTACGGGTTGAACACCGGGGAGCTGTTTTTT. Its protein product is CASSYGYGLNTGELFF.

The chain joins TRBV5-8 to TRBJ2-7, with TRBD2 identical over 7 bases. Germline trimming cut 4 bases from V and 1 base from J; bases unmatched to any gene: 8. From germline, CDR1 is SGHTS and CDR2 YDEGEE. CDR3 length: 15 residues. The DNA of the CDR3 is TGTGCCAGCAGCCCAAGACTAGCAGGTTCCTACGAGCAGTACTTC. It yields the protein CASSPRLAGSYEQYF.

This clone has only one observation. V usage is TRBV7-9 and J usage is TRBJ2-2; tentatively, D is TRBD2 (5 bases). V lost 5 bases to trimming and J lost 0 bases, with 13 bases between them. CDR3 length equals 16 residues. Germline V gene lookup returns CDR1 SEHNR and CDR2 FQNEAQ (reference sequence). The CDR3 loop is CASSPWRTANTGELFF. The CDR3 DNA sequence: TGTGCCAGCAGCCCCTGGAGGACGGCGAACACCGGGGAGCTGTTTTTT. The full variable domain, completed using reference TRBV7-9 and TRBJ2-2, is DTGVSQNPRHKITKRGQNVTFRCDPISEHNRLYWYRQTLGQGPEFLTYFQNEAQLEKSRLLSDRFSAERPKGSFSTLEIQRTEQGDSAMYLCASSPWRTANTGELFFGEGSRLTVL.

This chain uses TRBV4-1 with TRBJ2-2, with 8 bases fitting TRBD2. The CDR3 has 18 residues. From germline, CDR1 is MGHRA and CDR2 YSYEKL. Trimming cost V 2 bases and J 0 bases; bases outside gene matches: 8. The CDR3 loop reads CASSQPTGGPSNTGELFF. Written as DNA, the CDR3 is TGCGCCAGCAGCCAACCGACGGGGGGGCCCTCGAACACCGGGGAGCTGTTTTTT.

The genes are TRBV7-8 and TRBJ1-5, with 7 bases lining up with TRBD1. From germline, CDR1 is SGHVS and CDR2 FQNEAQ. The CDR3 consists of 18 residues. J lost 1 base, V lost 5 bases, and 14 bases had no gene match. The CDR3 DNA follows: TGTGCCAGCAGCCCGTCGCGACAGGGAATACTAAGCAATCAGCCCCAGCATTTT. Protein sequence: CASSPSRQGILSNQPQHF.

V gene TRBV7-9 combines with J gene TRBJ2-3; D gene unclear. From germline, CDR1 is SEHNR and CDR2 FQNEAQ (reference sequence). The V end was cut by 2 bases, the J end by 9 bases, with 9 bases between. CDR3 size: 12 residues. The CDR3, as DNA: TGTGCCAGCAGCTTATTTCGTGGGACGCAGTATTTT. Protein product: CASSLFRGTQYF.

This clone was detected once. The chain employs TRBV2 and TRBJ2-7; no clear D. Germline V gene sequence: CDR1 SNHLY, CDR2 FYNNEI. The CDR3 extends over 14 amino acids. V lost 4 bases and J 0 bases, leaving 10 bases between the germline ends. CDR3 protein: CASSGSLGSYEQYF. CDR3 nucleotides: TGTGCCAGCAGTGGAAGCCTAGGCTCCTACGAGCAGTACTTC. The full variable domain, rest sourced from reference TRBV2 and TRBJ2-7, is EPEVTQTPSHQVTQMGQEVILRCVPISNHLYFYWYRQILGQKVEFLVSFYNNEISEKSEIFDDQFSVERPDGSNFTLKIRSTKLEDSAMYFCASSGSLGSYEQYFGPGTRLTVT.

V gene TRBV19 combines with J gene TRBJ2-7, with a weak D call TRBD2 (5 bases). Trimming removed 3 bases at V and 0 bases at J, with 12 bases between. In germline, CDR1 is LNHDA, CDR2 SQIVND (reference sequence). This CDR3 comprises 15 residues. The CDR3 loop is CASSMGSGISYEQYF. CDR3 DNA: TGTGCCAGTAGTATGGGGTCCGGGATCTCCTACGAGCAGTACTTC.

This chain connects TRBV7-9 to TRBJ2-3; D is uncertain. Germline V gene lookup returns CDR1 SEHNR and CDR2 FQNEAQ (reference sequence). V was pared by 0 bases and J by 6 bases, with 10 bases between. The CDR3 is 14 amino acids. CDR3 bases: TGTGCCAGCAGCTTAGCGCAGGTTGGGGATACGCAGTATTTT. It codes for CASSLAQVGDTQYF.

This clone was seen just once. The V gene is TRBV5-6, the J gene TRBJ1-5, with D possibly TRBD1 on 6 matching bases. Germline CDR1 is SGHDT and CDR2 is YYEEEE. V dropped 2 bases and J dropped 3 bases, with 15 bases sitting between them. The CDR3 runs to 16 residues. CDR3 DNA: TGTGCCAGCAGCTTCAGGGGACCCCAAGCCAATCAGCCCCAGCATTTT. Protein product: CASSFRGPQANQPQHF.

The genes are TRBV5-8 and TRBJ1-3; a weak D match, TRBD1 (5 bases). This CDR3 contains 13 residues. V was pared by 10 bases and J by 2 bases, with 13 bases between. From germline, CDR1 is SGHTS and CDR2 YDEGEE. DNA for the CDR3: TGTGCCGGGGGGGGAGTCGCTGGAAACACCATATATTTT. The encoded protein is CAGGGVAGNTIYF.

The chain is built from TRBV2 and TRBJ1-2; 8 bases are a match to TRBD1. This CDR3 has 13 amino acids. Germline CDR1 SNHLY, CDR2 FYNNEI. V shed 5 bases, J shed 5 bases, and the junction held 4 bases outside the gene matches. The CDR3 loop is CASSQRTGYGYTF. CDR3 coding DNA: TGTGCCAGCAGTCAGAGGACAGGGTATGGCTACACCTTC. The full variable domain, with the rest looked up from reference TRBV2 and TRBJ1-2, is EPEVTQTPSHQVTQMGQEVILRCVPISNHLYFYWYRQILGQKVEFLVSFYNNEISEKSEIFDDQFSVERPDGSNFTLKIRSTKLEDSAMYFCASSQRTGYGYTFGSGTRLTVV.

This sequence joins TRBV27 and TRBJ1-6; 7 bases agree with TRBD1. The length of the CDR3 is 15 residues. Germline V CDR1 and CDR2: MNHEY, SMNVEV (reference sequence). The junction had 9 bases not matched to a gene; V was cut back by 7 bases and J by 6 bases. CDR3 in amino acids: CASMTPGQINSPLHF. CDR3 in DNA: TGTGCCAGCATGACCCCGGGACAGATTAATTCACCCCTCCACTTT.

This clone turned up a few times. The CDR3 spells CASSLTGTSNQPQHF. The CDR3 DNA is TGTGCCAGCAGCTTGACAGGAACGAGCAATCAGCCCCAGCATTTT. The chain joins TRBV5-6 to TRBJ1-5; weak D call: TRBD1 (5 bases). The CDR3 runs to 15 residues. The germline V gene encodes CDR1 SGHDT and CDR2 YYEEEE. V dropped 1 base and J dropped 1 base, with 9 bases sitting between them.

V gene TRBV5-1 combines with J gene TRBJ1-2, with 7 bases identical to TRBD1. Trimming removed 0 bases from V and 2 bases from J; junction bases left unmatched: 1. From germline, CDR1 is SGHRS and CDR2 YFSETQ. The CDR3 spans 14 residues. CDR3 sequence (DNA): TGCGCCAGCAGCTTGGACAGGGGCAACTATGGCTACACCTTC. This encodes CASSLDRGNYGYTF.

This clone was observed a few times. The CDR3 spells CASSRDRRMNTEAFF. CDR3 bases: TGTGCCAGCAGCAGGGACAGGCGAATGAACACTGAAGCTTTCTTT. J is TRBJ1-1 and V is TRBV6-5; 8 bases are shared with TRBD1. Unmatched junction bases numbered 6, after V lost 6 bases and J lost 0 bases. The CDR3 consists of 15 residues. Germline values: CDR1 MNHEY, CDR2 SVGAGI.

This CDR3 is CASSSSWASGKPQHF. The CDR3 DNA follows: TGTGCCAGCAGTTCCTCTTGGGCCTCGGGGAAGCCCCAGCATTTT. The chain links TRBV28 to TRBJ1-5; D is unresolved. V lost 4 bases, J lost 8 bases, and 18 bases lay in between. The CDR3 is made up of 15 amino acids. Germline lookup yields CDR1 MDHEN and CDR2 SYDVKM.

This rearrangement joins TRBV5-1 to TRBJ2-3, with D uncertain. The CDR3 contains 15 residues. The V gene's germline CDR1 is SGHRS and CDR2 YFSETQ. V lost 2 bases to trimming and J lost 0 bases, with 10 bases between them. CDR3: CASSFIPTSTDTQYF. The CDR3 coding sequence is TGCGCCAGCAGCTTCATCCCGACTAGCACAGATACGCAGTATTTT.

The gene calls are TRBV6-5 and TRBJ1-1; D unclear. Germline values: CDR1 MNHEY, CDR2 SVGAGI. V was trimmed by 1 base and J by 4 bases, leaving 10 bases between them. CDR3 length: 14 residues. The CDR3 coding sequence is TGTGCCAGCAGTTACTTTCAGGAGATCACTGAAGCTTTCTTT. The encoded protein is CASSYFQEITEAFF.